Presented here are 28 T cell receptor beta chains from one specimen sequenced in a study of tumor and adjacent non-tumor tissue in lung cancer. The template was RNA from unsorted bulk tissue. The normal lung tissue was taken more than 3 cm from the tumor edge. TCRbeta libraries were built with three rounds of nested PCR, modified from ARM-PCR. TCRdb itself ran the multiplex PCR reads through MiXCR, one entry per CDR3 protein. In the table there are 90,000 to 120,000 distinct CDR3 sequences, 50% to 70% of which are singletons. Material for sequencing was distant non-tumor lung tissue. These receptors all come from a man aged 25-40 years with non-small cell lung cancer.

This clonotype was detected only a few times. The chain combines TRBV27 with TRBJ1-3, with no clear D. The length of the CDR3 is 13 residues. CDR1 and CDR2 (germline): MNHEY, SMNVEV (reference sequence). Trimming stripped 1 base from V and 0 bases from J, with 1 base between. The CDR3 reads CASSLYSGNTIYF. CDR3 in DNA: TGTGCCAGCAGTTTATACTCTGGAAACACCATATATTTT.

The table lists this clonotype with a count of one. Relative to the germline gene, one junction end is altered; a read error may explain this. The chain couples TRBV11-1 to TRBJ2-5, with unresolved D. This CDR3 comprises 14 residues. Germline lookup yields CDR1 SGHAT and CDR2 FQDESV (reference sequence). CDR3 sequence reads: CASNAGTYQETHYF. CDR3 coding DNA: TGTGCCAGCAACGCCGGCACGTACCAAGAGACCCATTACTTC. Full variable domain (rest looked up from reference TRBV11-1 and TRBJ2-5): EAEVAQSPRYKITEKSQAVAFWCDPISGHATLYWYRQILGQGPELLVQFQDESVVDDSQLPKDRFSAERLKGVDSTLKIQPAELGDSAMYLCASNAGTYQETHYFGPGTRLLVL.

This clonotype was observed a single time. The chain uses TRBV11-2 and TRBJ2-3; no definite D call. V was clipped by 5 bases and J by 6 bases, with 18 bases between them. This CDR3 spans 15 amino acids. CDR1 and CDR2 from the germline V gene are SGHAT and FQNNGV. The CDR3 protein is CASSPSGMAWDTQYF. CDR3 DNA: TGTGCCAGCAGCCCTAGTGGGATGGCCTGGGATACGCAGTATTTT.

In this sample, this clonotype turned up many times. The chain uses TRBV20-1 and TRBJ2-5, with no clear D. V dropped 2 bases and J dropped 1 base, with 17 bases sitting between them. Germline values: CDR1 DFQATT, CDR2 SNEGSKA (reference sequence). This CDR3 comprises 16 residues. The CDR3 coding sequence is TGCAGTGCTAGACCCTTTTCGCCGATAGCCCAAGAGACCCAGTACTTC. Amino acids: CSARPFSPIAQETQYF.

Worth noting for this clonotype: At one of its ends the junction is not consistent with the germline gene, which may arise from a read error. CDR3 sequence (DNA): TGTAATGCTACCGGTGGACTAGCGTTGGATACGCAGTATTTT. Translated, it gives CNATGGLALDTQYF. The chain employs TRBV20-1 and TRBJ2-3; 9 bases agree with TRBD2. From germline, CDR1 is DFQATT and CDR2 SNEGSKA (reference sequence). The CDR3 extends over 14 amino acids.

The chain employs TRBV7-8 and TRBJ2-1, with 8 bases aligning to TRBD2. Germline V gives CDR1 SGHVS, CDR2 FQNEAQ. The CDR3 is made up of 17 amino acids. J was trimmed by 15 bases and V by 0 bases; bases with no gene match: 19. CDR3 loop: CASSLASFVSSGGPGFF. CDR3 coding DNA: TGTGCCAGCAGCTTAGCGAGTTTCGTTAGTTCGGGAGGGCCTGGGTTCTTC.

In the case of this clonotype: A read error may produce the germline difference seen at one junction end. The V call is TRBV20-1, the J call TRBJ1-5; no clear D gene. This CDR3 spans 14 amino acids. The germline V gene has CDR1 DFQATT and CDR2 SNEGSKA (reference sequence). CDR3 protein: CGARVSNSNQPQHF. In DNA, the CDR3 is TGCGGTGCTAGAGTTTCGAACAGTAATCAGCCCCAGCATTTT.

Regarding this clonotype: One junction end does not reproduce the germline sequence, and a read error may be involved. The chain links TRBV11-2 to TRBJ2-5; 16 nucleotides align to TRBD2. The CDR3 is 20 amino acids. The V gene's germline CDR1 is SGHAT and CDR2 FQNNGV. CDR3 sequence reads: CASNLEWGLAGGGNQEIQYF. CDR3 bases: TGTGCCAGCAACTTAGAATGGGGACTAGCGGGAGGGGGCAACCAAGAGATCCAGTACTTC.

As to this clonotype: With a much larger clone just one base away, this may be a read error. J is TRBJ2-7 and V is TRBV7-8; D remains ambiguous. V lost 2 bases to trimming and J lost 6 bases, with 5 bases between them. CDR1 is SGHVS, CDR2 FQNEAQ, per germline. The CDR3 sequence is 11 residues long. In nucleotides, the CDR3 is TGTGCCAGCAGCTTATGTGGCGAGCAGTACTTC. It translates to CASSLCGEQYF.

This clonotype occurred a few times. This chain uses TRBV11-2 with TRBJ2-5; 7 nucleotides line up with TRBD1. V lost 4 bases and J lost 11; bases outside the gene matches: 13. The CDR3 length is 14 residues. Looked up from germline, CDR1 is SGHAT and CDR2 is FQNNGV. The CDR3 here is CASSSGDSQESQYF. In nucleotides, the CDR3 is TGTGCCAGCAGCTCCGGGGACAGCCAAGAGAGTCAGTACTTC. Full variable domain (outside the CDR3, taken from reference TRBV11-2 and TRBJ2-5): EAGVAQSPRYKIIEKRQSVAFWCNPISGHATLYWYQQILGQGPKLLIQFQNNGVVDDSQLPKDRFSAERLKGVDSTLKIQPAKLEDSAVYLCASSSGDSQESQYFGPGTRLLVL.

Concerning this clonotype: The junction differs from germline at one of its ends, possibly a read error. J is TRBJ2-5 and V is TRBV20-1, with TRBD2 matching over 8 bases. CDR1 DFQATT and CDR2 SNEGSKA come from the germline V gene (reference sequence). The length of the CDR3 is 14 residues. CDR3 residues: CSERPGTRQETQYF. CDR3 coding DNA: TGCAGTGAGAGGCCCGGGACTAGGCAAGAGACCCAGTATTTC.

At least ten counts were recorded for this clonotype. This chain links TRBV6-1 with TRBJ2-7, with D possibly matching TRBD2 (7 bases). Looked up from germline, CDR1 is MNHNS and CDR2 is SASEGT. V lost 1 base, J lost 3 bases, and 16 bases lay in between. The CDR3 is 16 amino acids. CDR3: CASSEGSGGANYEQYF. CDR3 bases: TGTGCCAGCAGTGAAGGCTCGGGGGGCGCCAACTACGAGCAGTACTTC.

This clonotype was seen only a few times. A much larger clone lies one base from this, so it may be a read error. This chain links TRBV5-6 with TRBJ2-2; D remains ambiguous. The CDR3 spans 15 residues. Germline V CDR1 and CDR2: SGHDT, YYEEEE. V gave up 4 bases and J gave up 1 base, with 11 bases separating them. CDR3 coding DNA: TGTGCCAGCAGCGTGTGGCAGCGGAACACCGGGGAGCTGTTTTTT. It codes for CASSVWQRNTGELFF. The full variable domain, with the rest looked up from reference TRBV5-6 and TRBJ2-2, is DAGVTQSPTHLIKTRGQQVTLRCSPKSGHDTVSWYQQALGQGPQFIFQYYEEEERQRGNFPDRFSGHQFPNYSSELNVNALLLGDSALYLCASSVWQRNTGELFFGEGSRLTVL.

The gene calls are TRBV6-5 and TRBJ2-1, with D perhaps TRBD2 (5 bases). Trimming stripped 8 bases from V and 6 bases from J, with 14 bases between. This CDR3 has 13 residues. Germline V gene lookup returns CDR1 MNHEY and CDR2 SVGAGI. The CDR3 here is CASWLRGSNEQFF. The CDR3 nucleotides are TGTGCCAGCTGGCTAAGAGGGAGCAATGAGCAGTTCTTC.

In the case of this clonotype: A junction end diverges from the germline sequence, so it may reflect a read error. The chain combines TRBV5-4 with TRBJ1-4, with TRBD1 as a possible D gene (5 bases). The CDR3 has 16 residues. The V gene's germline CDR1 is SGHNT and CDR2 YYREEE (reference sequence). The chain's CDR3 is CARSFGPGPTNEKLFF. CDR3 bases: TGTGCCAGGAGCTTTGGTCCGGGACCAACTAATGAAAAACTGTTTTTT.

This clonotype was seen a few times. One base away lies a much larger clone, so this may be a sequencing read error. CDR3 sequence reads: CASSFSAVYERYF. In DNA form, the CDR3 reads TGTGCCAGCAGCTTTTCTGCAGTCTACGAGCGGTACTTC. The chain is built from TRBV11-1 and TRBJ2-7; D not certain. The CDR3 is made up of 13 amino acids. Germline V lookup: CDR1 SGHAT, CDR2 FQDESV (reference sequence).

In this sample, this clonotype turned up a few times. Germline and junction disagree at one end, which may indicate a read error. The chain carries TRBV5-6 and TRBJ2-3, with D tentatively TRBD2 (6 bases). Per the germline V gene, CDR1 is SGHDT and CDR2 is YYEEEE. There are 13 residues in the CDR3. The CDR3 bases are TGTGCCAGCAGCTTGGCTGGGGAGGCTACGCGGTATTTT. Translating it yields CASSLAGEATRYF.

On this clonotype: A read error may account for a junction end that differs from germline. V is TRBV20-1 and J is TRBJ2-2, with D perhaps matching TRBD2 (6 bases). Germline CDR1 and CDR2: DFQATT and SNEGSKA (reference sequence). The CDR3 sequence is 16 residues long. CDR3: CSARPTNGSFTGELLF. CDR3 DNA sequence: TGCAGTGCTAGACCAACTAACGGGAGTTTCACCGGGGAGCTGTTATTT.

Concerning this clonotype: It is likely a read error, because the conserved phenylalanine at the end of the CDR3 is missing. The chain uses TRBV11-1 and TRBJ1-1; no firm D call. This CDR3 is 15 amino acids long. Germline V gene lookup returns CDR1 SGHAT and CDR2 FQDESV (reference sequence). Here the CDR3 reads CASSLRPRGNIEAFL. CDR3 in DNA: TGTGCCAGCAGCTTAAGACCGCGTGGGAACATTGAAGCTTTCCTT.

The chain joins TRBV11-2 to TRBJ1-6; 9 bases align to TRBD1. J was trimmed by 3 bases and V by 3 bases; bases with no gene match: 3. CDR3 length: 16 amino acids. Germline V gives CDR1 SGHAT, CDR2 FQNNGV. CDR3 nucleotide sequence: TGTGCCAGCAGCTTGGGACAGGGAATCTATAATTCACCCCTCCACTTT. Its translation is CASSLGQGIYNSPLHF.

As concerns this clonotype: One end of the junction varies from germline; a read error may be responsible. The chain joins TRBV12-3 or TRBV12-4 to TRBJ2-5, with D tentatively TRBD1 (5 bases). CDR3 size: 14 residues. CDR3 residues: CASSLPTRGETQYF. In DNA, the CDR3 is TGTGCGAGCAGTTTACCGACAAGGGGAGAGACCCAGTACTTC.

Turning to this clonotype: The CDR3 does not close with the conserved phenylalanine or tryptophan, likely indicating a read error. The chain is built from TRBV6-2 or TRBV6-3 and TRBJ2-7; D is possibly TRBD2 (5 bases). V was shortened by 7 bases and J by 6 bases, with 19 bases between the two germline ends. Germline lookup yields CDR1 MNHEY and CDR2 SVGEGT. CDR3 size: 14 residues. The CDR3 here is CASIEGVAIGEQYY. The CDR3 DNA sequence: TGTGCCAGCATCGAGGGAGTAGCCATTGGCGAGCAGTACTAC.

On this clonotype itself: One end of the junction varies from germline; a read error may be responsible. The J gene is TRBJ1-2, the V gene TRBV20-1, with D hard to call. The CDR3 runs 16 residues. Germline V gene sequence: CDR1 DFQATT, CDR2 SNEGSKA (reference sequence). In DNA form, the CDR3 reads TGCAGTGTTAGAGACCCCTACTCCGAGTCAAACTATGGCTACACCTTC. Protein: CSVRDPYSESNYGYTF.

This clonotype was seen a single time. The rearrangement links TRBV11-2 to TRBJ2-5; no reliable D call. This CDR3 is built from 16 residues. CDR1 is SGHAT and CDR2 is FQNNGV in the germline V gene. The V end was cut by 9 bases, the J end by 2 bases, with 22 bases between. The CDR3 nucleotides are TGTGCCAGAAGCCAAGGTCATTTGGTAGAACAAGAGACCCAGTACTTC. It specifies CARSQGHLVEQETQYF.

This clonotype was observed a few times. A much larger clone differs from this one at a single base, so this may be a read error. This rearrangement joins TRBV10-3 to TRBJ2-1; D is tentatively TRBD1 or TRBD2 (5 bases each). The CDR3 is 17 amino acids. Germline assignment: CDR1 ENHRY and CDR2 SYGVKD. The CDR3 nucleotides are TGTGCCATCAGTGAGGCACTCACGACGGGACCTCTGGATGAGCAGTCCTTC. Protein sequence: CAISEALTTGPLDEQSF.

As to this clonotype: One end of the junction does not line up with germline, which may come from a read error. The CDR3 sequence is CVSSRGPGQGNTGELFF. The CDR3 DNA reads as TGTGTCAGCAGCCGAGGGCCGGGACAGGGGAACACCGGGGAGCTGTTTTTT. This chain connects TRBV5-4 to TRBJ2-2; 9 positions agree with TRBD1. Germline V gives CDR1 SGHNT, CDR2 YYREEE (reference sequence). There are 17 residues in the CDR3.

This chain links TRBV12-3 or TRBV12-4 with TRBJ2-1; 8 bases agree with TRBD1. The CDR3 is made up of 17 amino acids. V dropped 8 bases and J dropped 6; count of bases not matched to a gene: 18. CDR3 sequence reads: CASGEETGDPKSNEQFF. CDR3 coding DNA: TGTGCCAGCGGGGAAGAGACAGGGGACCCTAAAAGCAATGAGCAGTTCTTC.

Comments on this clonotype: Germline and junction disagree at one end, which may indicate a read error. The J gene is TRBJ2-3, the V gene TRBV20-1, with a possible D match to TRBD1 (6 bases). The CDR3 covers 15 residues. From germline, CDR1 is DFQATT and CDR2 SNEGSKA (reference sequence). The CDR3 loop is CNANMRGNGTDTQYF. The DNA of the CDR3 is TGCAATGCTAACATGAGGGGGAATGGTACAGATACGCAGTATTTT.